This TCR beta chain was sequenced during a study of vaccination and CD4 T cells after COVID-19. Noted treatment: roughly 10-day PBMC culture with coronavirus spike peptide pools or control peptides (ViraFEST assay). CD4+ T cells of the unexposed donor were collected before the COVID-19 pandemic (2011-2018). On this clonotype itself: Its antigen is currently unknown.

The study sequenced cultured CD4+ T cell DNA using the Oncomine TCR Beta short-read assay. DNA came from CD4+ T cells after culture. TCRdb redid the calling of the PCR reads with MiXCR, one entry per CDR3 protein. The repertoire has more than 10,000 distinct CDR3 sequences, 32% of them found once; the top ten carry approximately 14%. This CDR3 has 17 residues. Germline V gene lookup returns CDR1 SGHNT and CDR2 YYREEE (reference sequence). V shed 4 bases and J 7 bases; nucleotides not matched to a gene: 10. The sequencing sample was made of CD4+ T cells from blood, cultured in vitro. The source of this sequence is a human donor in good health. V usage is TRBV5-4 and J usage is TRBJ2-1; 14 bases match TRBD2. As DNA, the CDR3 is TGTGCCAGCAGCACGGGACTAGCGGGAGTTGTTTGGAATGAGCAGTTCTTC. Protein: CASSTGLAGVVWNEQFF.